The clone carrying this T cell receptor (beta chain) has just a few counts. Other nucleotide sequences from this sample produce the same CDR3. These data are taken from a study of blood T cell repertoires in COVID-19. V gave up 3 bases and J gave up 1 base; unmatched junction bases: 7. Germline V gene lookup returns CDR1 GTSNPN and CDR2 SVGIG (reference sequence). There are 15 residues in the CDR3. Only in-frame clones appear in the TCRdb table, and some are missing; sequencing was by immunoSEQ multiplex PCR. Of about 39,000 clones in the sample, 90% to 95% were seen once. V and J are TRBV30 and TRBJ2-5; 8 nucleotides match TRBD1. Sequenced sample: peripheral blood. This sequence originates from a man aged 45-65 years with active COVID-19. CDR3 amino acids: CAWSRDRTLQETQYF. The CDR3 DNA follows: TGTGCCTGGAGCCGGGACAGGACCCTCCAAGAGACCCAGTACTTC.